The entry below gives a single TCR beta chain sequence along with its context. Authors' methods: How many nucleated cells were present was estimated from reference gene primer amplification. Some clones are missing from TCRdb's copy, which holds only in-frame ones; the method was immunoSEQ multiplex PCR. For V, J and clone size, that table is used; D and trimming come from the DNA. Of some 180,000 clones listed, approximately 86% were seen once; the top ten hold under 6.5%. The data were taken from a study of blood T cell repertoires in COVID-19. The ends were cut back, 2 bases at V and 6 bases at J, with 17 bases in the middle. The CDR3 is 15 amino acids. Germline V CDR1 and CDR2: GTSNPN, SVGIG (reference sequence).

Sequencing used PBMCs or T cells enriched from blood (not recorded which). The chain carries TRBV30 and TRBJ2-1, with D possibly being TRBD1 (5 bases). This TCR was recovered from a woman aged 60-75 years with acute COVID-19. The CDR3 loop reads CAWSPYSVRGNEQFF. CDR3 nucleotides: TGTGCCTGGAGTCCTTACTCTGTTAGGGGCAATGAGCAGTTCTTC. Drawing the rest from reference TRBV30 and TRBJ2-1, the complete variable domain is SQTIHQWPATLVQPVGSPLSLECTVEGTSNPNLYWYRQAAGRGLQLLFYSVGIGQISSEVPQNLSASRPQDRQFILSSKKLLLSDSGFYLCAWSPYSVRGNEQFFGPGTRLTVL.